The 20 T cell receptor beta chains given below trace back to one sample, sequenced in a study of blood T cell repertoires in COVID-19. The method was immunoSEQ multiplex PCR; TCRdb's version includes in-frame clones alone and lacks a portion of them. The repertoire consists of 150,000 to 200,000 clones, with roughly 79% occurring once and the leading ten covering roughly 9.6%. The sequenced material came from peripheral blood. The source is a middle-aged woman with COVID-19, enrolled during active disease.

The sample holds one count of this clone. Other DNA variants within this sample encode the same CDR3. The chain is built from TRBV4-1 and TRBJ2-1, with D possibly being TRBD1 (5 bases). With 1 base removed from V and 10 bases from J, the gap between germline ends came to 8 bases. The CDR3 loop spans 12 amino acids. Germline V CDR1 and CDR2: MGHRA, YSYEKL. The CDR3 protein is CASSQVAGEQFF. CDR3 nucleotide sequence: TGCGCCAGCAGCCAAGTTGCAGGGGAGCAGTTCTTC.

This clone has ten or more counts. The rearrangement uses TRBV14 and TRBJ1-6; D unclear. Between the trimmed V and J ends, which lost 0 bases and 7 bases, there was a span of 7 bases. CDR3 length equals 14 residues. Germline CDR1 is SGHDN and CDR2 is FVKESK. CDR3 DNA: TGTGCCAGCAGCCAAGATAGTCTAAATTCACCCCTCCACTTT. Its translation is CASSQDSLNSPLHF.

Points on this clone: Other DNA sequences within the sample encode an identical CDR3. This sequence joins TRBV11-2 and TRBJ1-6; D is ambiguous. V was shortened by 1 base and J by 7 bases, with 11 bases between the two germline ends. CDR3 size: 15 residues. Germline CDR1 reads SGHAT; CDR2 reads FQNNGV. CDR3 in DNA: TGTGCCAGCAGCTTAGGGACCGGACTAAATTCACCCCTCCACTTT. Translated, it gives CASSLGTGLNSPLHF.

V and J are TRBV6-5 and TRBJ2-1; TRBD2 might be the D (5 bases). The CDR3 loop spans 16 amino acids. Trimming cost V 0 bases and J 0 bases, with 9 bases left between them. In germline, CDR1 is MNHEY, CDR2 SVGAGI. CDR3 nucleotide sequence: TGTGCCAGCAGTTACTCGCGGGTTAGCTCCTACAATGAGCAGTTCTTC. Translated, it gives CASSYSRVSSYNEQFF.

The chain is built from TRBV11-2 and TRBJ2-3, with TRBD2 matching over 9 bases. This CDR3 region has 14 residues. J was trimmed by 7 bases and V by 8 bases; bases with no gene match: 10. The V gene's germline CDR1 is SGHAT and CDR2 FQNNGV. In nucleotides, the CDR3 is TGTGCCAGCGGCGCCGGGACTAGCCCACATACGCAGTATTTT. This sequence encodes CASGAGTSPHTQYF.

The CDR3 reads CASRENPGLAGEQFF. CDR3 DNA sequence: TGTGCCAGCAGAGAAAATCCGGGACTAGCGGGCGAGCAGTTCTTC. The genes are TRBV2 and TRBJ2-1; 12 bases align to TRBD2. The junction had 10 bases not matched to a gene; V was cut back by 6 bases and J by 10 bases. Germline CDR1 is SNHLY and CDR2 is FYNNEI. The CDR3 totals 15 residues.

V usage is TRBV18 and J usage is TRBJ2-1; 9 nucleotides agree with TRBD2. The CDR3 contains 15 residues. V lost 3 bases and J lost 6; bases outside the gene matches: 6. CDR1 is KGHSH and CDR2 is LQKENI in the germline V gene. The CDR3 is CASSPGTSRLNEQFF. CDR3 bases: TGTGCCAGCTCACCCGGGACTAGCAGACTCAATGAGCAGTTCTTC.

The CDR3 loop reads CASSKGGVETQYF. The DNA for the CDR3 is TGTGCCAGCAGCAAAGGCGGGGTGGAGACCCAGTACTTC. The chain has TRBV7-9 and TRBJ2-5; weak D call: TRBD2 (6 bases). Looked up from germline, CDR1 is SEHNR and CDR2 is FQNEAQ (reference sequence). CDR3 size: 13 residues. The V and J ends lost 5 bases and 5 bases respectively, with 12 bases between them. The full variable domain, in which reference TRBV7-9 and TRBJ2-5 provide the parts outside the CDR3, is DTGVSQNPRHKITKRGQNVTFRCDPISEHNRLYWYRQTLGQGPEFLTYFQNEAQLEKSRLLSDRFSAERPKGSFSTLEIQRTEQGDSAMYLCASSKGGVETQYFGPGTRLLVL.

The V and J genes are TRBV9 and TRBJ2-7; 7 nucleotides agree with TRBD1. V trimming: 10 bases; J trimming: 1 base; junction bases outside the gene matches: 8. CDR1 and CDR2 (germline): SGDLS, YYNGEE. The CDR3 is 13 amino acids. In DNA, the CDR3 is TGTGCCTCGACAGGGTCGGATTCCTACGAGCAGTACTTC. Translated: CASTGSDSYEQYF.

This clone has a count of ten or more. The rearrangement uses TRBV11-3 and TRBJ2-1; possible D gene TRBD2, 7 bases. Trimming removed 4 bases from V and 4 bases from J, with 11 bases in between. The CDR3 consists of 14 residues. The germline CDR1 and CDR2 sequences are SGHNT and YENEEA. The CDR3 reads CASSSEGGYNEQFF. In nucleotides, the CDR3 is TGTGCCAGCAGCTCAGAGGGGGGGTACAATGAGCAGTTCTTC.

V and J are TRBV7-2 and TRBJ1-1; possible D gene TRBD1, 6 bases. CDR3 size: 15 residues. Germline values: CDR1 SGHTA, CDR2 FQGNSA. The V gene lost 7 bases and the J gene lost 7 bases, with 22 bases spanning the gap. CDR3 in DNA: TGTGCCAGCAACTACGGGGATACAGGGCTGAGTGAAGCTTTCTTT. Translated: CASNYGDTGLSEAFF.

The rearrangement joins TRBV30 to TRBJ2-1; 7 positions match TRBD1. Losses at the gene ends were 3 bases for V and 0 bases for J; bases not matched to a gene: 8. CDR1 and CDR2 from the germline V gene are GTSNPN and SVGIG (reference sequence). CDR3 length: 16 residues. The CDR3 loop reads CAWSPMGTASYNEQFF. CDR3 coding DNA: TGTGCCTGGAGCCCCATGGGGACAGCCTCCTACAATGAGCAGTTCTTC.

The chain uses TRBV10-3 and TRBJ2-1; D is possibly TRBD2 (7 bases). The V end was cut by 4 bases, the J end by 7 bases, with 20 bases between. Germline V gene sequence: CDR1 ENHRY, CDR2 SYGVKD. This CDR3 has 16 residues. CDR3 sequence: CAISANREGGSNEQFF. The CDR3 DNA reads TGTGCCATCAGTGCCAACAGGGAGGGGGGGTCAAATGAGCAGTTCTTC.

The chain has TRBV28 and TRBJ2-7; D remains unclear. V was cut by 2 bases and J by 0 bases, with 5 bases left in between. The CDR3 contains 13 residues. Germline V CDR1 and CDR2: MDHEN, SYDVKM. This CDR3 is CASSLGNSYEQYF. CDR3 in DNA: TGTGCCAGCAGTTTAGGCAACTCCTACGAGCAGTACTTC.

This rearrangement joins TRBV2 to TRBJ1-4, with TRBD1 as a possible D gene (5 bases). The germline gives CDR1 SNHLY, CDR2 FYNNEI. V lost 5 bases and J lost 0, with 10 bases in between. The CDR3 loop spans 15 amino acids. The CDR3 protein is CASSIDRSTNEKLFF. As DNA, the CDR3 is TGTGCCAGCAGTATTGACAGATCAACTAATGAAAAACTGTTTTTT. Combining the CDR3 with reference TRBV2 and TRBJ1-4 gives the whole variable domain EPEVTQTPSHQVTQMGQEVILRCVPISNHLYFYWYRQILGQKVEFLVSFYNNEISEKSEIFDDQFSVERPDGSNFTLKIRSTKLEDSAMYFCASSIDRSTNEKLFFGSGTQLSVL.

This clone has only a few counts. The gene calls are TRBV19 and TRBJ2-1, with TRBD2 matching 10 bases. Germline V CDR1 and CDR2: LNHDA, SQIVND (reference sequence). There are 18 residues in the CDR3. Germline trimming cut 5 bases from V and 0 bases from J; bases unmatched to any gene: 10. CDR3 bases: TGTGCCAGTAGTCCTCGAGGTCTAGCGGGGGTCTCCTACAATGAGCAGTTCTTC. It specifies CASSPRGLAGVSYNEQFF.

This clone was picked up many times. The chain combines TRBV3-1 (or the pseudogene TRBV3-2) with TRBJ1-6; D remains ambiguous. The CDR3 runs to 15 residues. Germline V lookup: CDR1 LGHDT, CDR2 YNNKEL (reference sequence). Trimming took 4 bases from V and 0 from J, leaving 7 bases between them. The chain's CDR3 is CASSPTSSYNSPLHF. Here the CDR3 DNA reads TGTGCCAGCAGCCCGACAAGCTCCTATAATTCACCCCTCCACTTT.

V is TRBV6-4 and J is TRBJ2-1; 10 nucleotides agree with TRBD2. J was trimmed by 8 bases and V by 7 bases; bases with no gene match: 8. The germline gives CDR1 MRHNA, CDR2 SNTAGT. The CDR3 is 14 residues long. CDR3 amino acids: CASKASSGRDEQFF. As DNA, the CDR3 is TGTGCCAGCAAAGCGTCTAGCGGGAGAGATGAGCAGTTCTTC.

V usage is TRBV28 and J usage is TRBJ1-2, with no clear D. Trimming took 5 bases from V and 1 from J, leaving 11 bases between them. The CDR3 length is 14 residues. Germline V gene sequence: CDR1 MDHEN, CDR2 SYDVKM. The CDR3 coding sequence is TGTGCCAGCAGTCTTACATCTCATAACTATGGCTACACCTTC. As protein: CASSLTSHNYGYTF.

This CDR3 reads CASSGQGFHEQYF. The CDR3 nucleotides are TGTGCCAGTTCGGGACAGGGGTTCCACGAGCAGTACTTC. The chain links TRBV19 to TRBJ2-7; TRBD1 matches 10 bases. Germline V gene data show CDR1 as LNHDA and CDR2 as SQIVND (reference sequence). The CDR3 length is 13 residues. Unmatched junction bases numbered 6, after V lost 8 bases and J lost 5 bases.